What follows are 21 T cell receptor beta chains derived from one specimen sequenced in a study of long-term antiretroviral therapy in people with HIV. Samples were assayed with immunoSEQ v3.0 at survey level. Profiling relied on immunoSEQ multiplex PCR, and the TCRdb table lists in-frame clones only, not all of them. The sample holds fewer than 15,000 clones, approximately 79% seen once. The sample was unsorted PBMCs, taken 0.8 years before starting antiretroviral therapy. These receptor sequences come from a woman aged 35 to 49 with HIV.

CDR3 protein: CASSQVDQGTSGYTF. The CDR3 DNA sequence: TGCGCCAGCAGCCAAGTCGATCAGGGAACGAGTGGCTACACCTTC. This chain connects TRBV4-1 to TRBJ1-2; D may be TRBD1 (5 bases). The CDR3 covers 15 residues. From germline, CDR1 is MGHRA and CDR2 YSYEKL. V shed 1 base and J shed 7 bases, with 16 bases lying between them.

The chain couples TRBV11-2 to TRBJ1-5, with 8 bases that match TRBD1. This CDR3 region has 13 residues. Looked up from germline, CDR1 is SGHAT and CDR2 is FQNNGV. J gave up 5 bases and V 3 bases, and 0 bases lay outside the gene matches. CDR3 residues: CASSLTGDQPQHF. DNA of the CDR3: TGTGCCAGCAGCTTGACAGGGGATCAGCCCCAGCATTTT.

This sequence joins TRBV27 and TRBJ2-2, with D possibly called TRBD1 or TRBD2 (5 bases each). The ends were cut back, 4 bases at V and 5 bases at J, with 11 bases in the middle. The CDR3 is made up of 14 amino acids. Germline-derived CDR1 and CDR2 are MNHEY and SMNVEV (reference sequence). CDR3 nucleotide sequence: TGTGCCAGCAGTTACGGGACCCATACCGGGGAGCTGTTTTTT. Protein sequence: CASSYGTHTGELFF.

This chain links TRBV5-4 with TRBJ1-1; the match to TRBD1 covers 10 bases. CDR1 is SGHNT, CDR2 YYREEE, per germline (reference sequence). The CDR3 runs 15 residues. Trimming at V came to 4 bases and at J to 4 bases, leaving 7 bases not matched to a gene. Here the CDR3 reads CASSRDRGAATEAFF. CDR3 nucleotides: TGTGCCAGCAGCCGGGACAGGGGAGCGGCCACTGAAGCTTTCTTT.

The chain couples TRBV6-1 to TRBJ1-2; TRBD1 might be the D (5 bases). Germline assignment: CDR1 MNHNS and CDR2 SASEGT. The CDR3 sequence is 14 residues long. Trimming pared 2 bases from V and 3 bases from J, leaving 10 bases between. Here the CDR3 reads CASSELGGYYGYTF. Written as DNA, the CDR3 is TGTGCCAGCAGTGAACTCGGGGGATACTATGGCTACACCTTC.

The rearrangement joins TRBV27 to TRBJ2-2; 10 bases match TRBD1. The V gene's germline CDR1 is MNHEY and CDR2 SMNVEV (reference sequence). The CDR3 contains 14 residues. J gave up 7 bases and V 5 bases, and 4 bases lay outside the gene matches. Here the CDR3 DNA reads TGTGCCAGCAGTGGGCGGACAGGGGGCGGGGAGCTGTTTTTT. Translated: CASSGRTGGGELFF.

The chain recombines TRBV7-9 with TRBJ2-3; D gene unclear. The CDR3 has 14 amino acids. V was cut by 2 bases and J by 5 bases, with 11 bases left in between. The germline gives CDR1 SEHNR, CDR2 FQNEAQ (reference sequence). The CDR3 here is CASSLTGPGDTQYF. CDR3 DNA sequence: TGTGCCAGCAGCTTAACCGGGCCGGGAGATACGCAGTATTTT.

The V and J genes are TRBV5-1 and TRBJ2-7; a weak D match, TRBD1 (6 bases). Germline CDR1 reads SGHRS; CDR2 reads YFSETQ. V shed 2 bases and J shed 3 bases, with 15 bases lying between them. This CDR3 has 15 residues. The CDR3 protein is CASSLVAGAYYEQYF. The DNA of the CDR3 is TGCGCCAGCAGCTTAGTGGCAGGGGCCTACTACGAGCAGTACTTC.

The rearrangement links TRBV7-9 to TRBJ2-3, with TRBD2 identical over 10 bases. CDR3 size: 19 residues. Germline lookup yields CDR1 SEHNR and CDR2 FQNEAQ (reference sequence). Losses at the gene ends were 5 bases for V and 0 bases for J; bases not matched to a gene: 14. CDR3 in amino acids: CASSPPLGLAGDSTDTQYF. The CDR3 DNA reads TGTGCCAGCAGCCCACCCCTCGGGCTAGCGGGGGACAGCACAGATACGCAGTATTTT.

This clone appeared a single time. V is TRBV6-1 and J is TRBJ2-1; 9 positions agree with TRBD2. Germline values: CDR1 MNHNS, CDR2 SASEGT. The CDR3 spans 19 residues. After removal of 3 bases from V and 4 bases from J, the junction contained 16 bases not matched to a gene. CDR3 in DNA: TGTGCCAGCAGTGACCCGTGGCTAGCGGGACTACCCGGGTACAATGAGCAGTTCTTC. Translated, it gives CASSDPWLAGLPGYNEQFF.

The chain links TRBV11-2 to TRBJ2-2; the D gene is possibly TRBD2 (5 bases). The germline V gene encodes CDR1 SGHAT and CDR2 FQNNGV. The CDR3 sequence is 18 residues long. The V end lost 3 bases, the J end lost 3 bases, and 20 bases lay between the germline ends. As DNA, the CDR3 is TGTGCCAGCAGCTTGATCTTACGACTGGACTTAGACACCGGGGAGCTGTTTTTT. It encodes CASSLILRLDLDTGELFF.

This clone has a handful of counts. V is TRBV7-9 and J is TRBJ2-7; no reliable D call. The CDR3 runs to 15 residues. The germline gives CDR1 SEHNR, CDR2 FQNEAQ (reference sequence). The V end was cut by 4 bases, the J end by 0 bases, with 13 bases between. Here the CDR3 DNA reads TGTGCCAGCAGCTCCTCGACTGCACACTCCTACGAGCAGTACTTC. It translates to CASSSSTAHSYEQYF.

This clone came up a few times. The genes are TRBV12-5 and TRBJ2-3, with a possible D match to TRBD2 (6 bases). The CDR3 contains 18 residues. Germline-derived CDR1 and CDR2 are LGHNT and FRNRAP. V gave up 6 bases and J gave up 2 bases, with 24 bases separating them. The CDR3 region has the DNA TGTGCTAGTGGCCTGGGGTTTAGCGGTAAGGCGCCCACAGATACGCAGTATTTT. Its protein product is CASGLGFSGKAPTDTQYF.

The V and J genes are TRBV19 and TRBJ1-2; TRBD1 matches 7 bases. This CDR3 comprises 16 residues. Germline V gene lookup returns CDR1 LNHDA and CDR2 SQIVND (reference sequence). V was pared by 7 bases and J by 0 bases, with 11 bases of the junction left unmatched. The CDR3 region is CASKISGQRSNYGYTF. CDR3 bases: TGTGCCAGTAAGATTTCGGGACAGCGGTCTAACTATGGCTACACCTTC.

This chain joins TRBV19 and TRBJ1-5, with a weak D call TRBD1 (6 bases). CDR3 length equals 15 residues. CDR1 LNHDA and CDR2 SQIVND come from the germline V gene (reference sequence). V was shortened by 0 bases and J by 3 bases, with 9 bases between the two germline ends. CDR3 amino acids: CASSIDGGANQPQHF. Written as DNA, the CDR3 is TGTGCCAGTAGTATAGATGGGGGGGCCAATCAGCCCCAGCATTTT. The full variable domain, with the rest looked up from reference TRBV19 and TRBJ1-5, is DGGITQSPKYLFRKEGQNVTLSCEQNLNHDAMYWYRQDPGQGLRLIYYSQIVNDFQKGDIAEGYSVSREKKESFPLTVTSAQKNPTAFYLCASSIDGGANQPQHFGDGTRLSIL.

The chain combines TRBV15 with TRBJ2-7, with 11 bases aligning to TRBD2. CDR1 is LNHNV, CDR2 YYDKDF, per germline (reference sequence). V was pared by 0 bases and J by 3 bases, with 4 bases of the junction left unmatched. The CDR3 is 16 amino acids. CDR3: CATSRELAGVGYEQYF. For the CDR3, the DNA is TGTGCCACCAGCAGAGAACTAGCGGGAGTAGGCTACGAGCAGTACTTC. The whole variable domain, filled in from reference TRBV15 and TRBJ2-7, reads DAMVIQNPRYQVTQFGKPVTLSCSQTLNHNVMYWYQQKSSQAPKLLFHYYDKDFNNEADTPDNFQSRRPNTSFCFLDIRSPGLGDTAMYLCATSRELAGVGYEQYFGPGTRLTVT.

The chain recombines TRBV14 with TRBJ2-7; TRBD1 or TRBD2 may be the D gene (6 bases each). The V end was cut by 1 base, the J end by 4 bases, with 11 bases between. This CDR3 comprises 14 residues. CDR1 is SGHDN and CDR2 is FVKESK in the germline V gene. The CDR3 DNA reads TGTGCCAGCAGCCAAGGGAGGGGGTGGTACGAGCAGTACTTC. The encoded protein is CASSQGRGWYEQYF.

The chain is built from TRBV5-5 and TRBJ1-4; 8 bases fit TRBD1. The J segment lost 3 bases and the V segment lost 3 bases, leaving 4 bases of the junction unmatched. The CDR3 runs 15 residues. Germline V lookup: CDR1 SGHKS, CDR2 YYEKEE (reference sequence). The CDR3, as DNA: TGTGCCAGCAGCTCATACAGGGGGTCTAATGAAAAACTGTTTTTT. It codes for CASSSYRGSNEKLFF.

The chain employs TRBV5-4 and TRBJ2-7; D perhaps matches TRBD1 (5 bases). The CDR3 has 13 residues. Trimming took off 4 bases at V and 3 bases at J, with 11 bases between the two ends. The germline V gene has CDR1 SGHNT and CDR2 YYREEE (reference sequence). The CDR3 reads CASSTDSFYEQYF. CDR3 sequence (DNA): TGTGCCAGCAGCACAGACAGTTTCTACGAGCAGTACTTC.

This rearrangement joins TRBV7-9 to TRBJ1-2, with 7 bases matching TRBD1. Germline trimming cut 1 base from V and 5 bases from J; bases unmatched to any gene: 10. This CDR3 is 16 amino acids long. Germline V gene sequence: CDR1 SEHNR, CDR2 FQNEAQ (reference sequence). The CDR3 region is CASSLEGLGGRYGYTF. The CDR3 DNA reads TGTGCCAGCAGCTTAGAGGGTTTAGGGGGCCGATATGGCTACACCTTC.

Sample share makes this clone medium-sized. The gene calls are TRBV30 and TRBJ2-7, with 8 bases that match TRBD1. V trimming: 0 bases; J trimming: 8 bases; junction bases outside the gene matches: 9. Germline V lookup: CDR1 GTSNPN, CDR2 SVGIG (reference sequence). The CDR3 has 14 amino acids. The CDR3 region has the DNA TGTGCCTGGAGTGTACAGGGGGGAGGCTCCCAGCAGTACTTC. Its protein is CAWSVQGGGSQQYF.